Listed below are T cell receptor beta chains from one sample, sequenced in a study of shared clonotypes between healthy human individuals. Repertoires were generated with immunoSEQ multiplex PCR, while TCRdb's copy carries only in-frame clones and drops some. This sample carries roughly 2,000,000 clones, less than 95% of them seen once, and the ten largest clones take 1% to 1.5%. The source material was naive CD8+ T cells sorted from blood. The receptors were sampled from a man aged 18 to 29 in good health. Each CDR3 is given with its conserved first and last residue. Each record gives: J gene, clone size, V gene, CDR3 length, CDR3 protein. Only some rows state a clone size, as once, few, many or a class for expanded clones.

TRBJ2-7,.,TRBV6-1,15,CASSNPGQGLYEQYF
TRBJ2-7,.,TRBV4-1,15,CASSPTPGSSYEQYF
TRBJ1-1,.,TRBV7-9,11,CASSPGTEAFF
TRBJ1-1,.,TRBV5-4,12,CASPTWEAGAFF
TRBJ1-2,.,TRBV5-4,15,CASSLGRVRLDGYTF
TRBJ1-2,.,TRBV11-2,16,CASSLELVDFNYGYTF
TRBJ2-7,.,TRBV29-1,12,CSVEEGVNEQYF
TRBJ1-1,.,TRBV7-9,15,CASSLEQGMNTEAFF
TRBJ2-7,.,TRBV7-2,16,CASSPRAGAITYEQYF
TRBJ2-1,.,TRBV4-1,14,CASSPGQGYNEQFF
TRBJ2-7,.,TRBV19,15,CASSIGLGVAYEQYF
TRBJ2-2,.,TRBV9,16,CASSTPSGRDTGELFF
TRBJ2-7,.,TRBV9,13,CASSVEPSDEQYF
TRBJ2-5,.,TRBV7-9,15,CASSHGQGAVETQYF
TRBJ2-7,.,TRBV5-6,16,CASSGLGLAGSYEQYF
TRBJ2-2,.,TRBV10-3,16,CAIRDDTGRGTGELFF
TRBJ2-5,.,TRBV4-1,14,CASSQDPGQETQYF
TRBJ2-3,.,TRBV6-1,17,CASSGWTGGKSTDTQYF
TRBJ2-7,.,TRBV5-1,13,CASSLAGPYEQYF
TRBJ2-7,.,TRBV4-1,14,CASSQVQGAYEQYF
TRBJ2-5,.,TRBV5-1,15,CASSSGTAYQETQYF
TRBJ1-2,.,TRBV9,14,CASSVGRADYGYTF
TRBJ2-3,.,TRBV7-9,17,CASSASTGTDSTDTQYF
TRBJ2-3,.,TRBV27,15,CASSQGQGLGDTQYF
TRBJ2-1,.,TRBV27,15,CASSFLGLAGGEQFF
TRBJ2-2,.,TRBV4-3,18,CASSQEGLAGANTGELFF
TRBJ2-3,.,TRBV19,14,CASSIWDGTDTQYF
TRBJ2-3,.,TRBV5-4,17,CASSLEAGGPLTDTQYF
TRBJ2-7,.,TRBV6-6,13,CASSPLGRHEQYF
TRBJ2-7,.,TRBV27,14,CASSAGTAGYEQYF
TRBJ1-1,.,TRBV20-1,9,CSVNTEAFF
TRBJ1-1,.,TRBV19,15,CASSIDTEQNTEAFF
TRBJ2-7,.,TRBV6-6,15,CASSYSGDHSYEQYF
TRBJ2-3,.,TRBV29-1,15,CSVEKAASGTDTQYF
TRBJ1-3,.,TRBV9,15,CASSVGTVSGNTIYF
TRBJ2-1,.,TRBV4-3,18,CASSQEWGPGGSYNEQFF
TRBJ1-1,.,TRBV2,13,CASSDGTAIEAFF
TRBJ2-7,.,TRBV5-1,13,CASSLDGAYEQYF
TRBJ2-7,.,TRBV7-9,14,CASSHERARWEQYF
TRBJ2-3,.,TRBV11-2,11,CASGLGDTQYF
TRBJ2-5,.,TRBV19,16,CASSTLQSPDQETQYF
TRBJ1-1,.,TRBV19,12,CASRGGNTEAFF
TRBJ2-3,once,TRBV5-1,16,CASSAGLAASTDTQYF
TRBJ2-7,.,TRBV7-2,14,CASSLEVGLGEQYF
TRBJ2-1,.,TRBV18,15,CASSPGTGVDNEQFF
TRBJ2-5,.,TRBV5-1,14,CASSAGLDTETQYF
TRBJ2-2,.,TRBV6-5,12,CASSDDTGELFF
TRBJ1-2,.,TRBV4-1,17,CASSHRPGQGIGYGYTF
TRBJ2-7,.,TRBV28,12,CASSLPSYEQYF
TRBJ2-6,.,TRBV7-9,15,CASSTDLSGANVLTF
TRBJ2-7,.,TRBV28,13,CASSLFRGSEQYF
TRBJ1-6,.,TRBV10-2,14,CASSASAYNSPLHF
TRBJ2-7,.,TRBV6-1,11,CASILIYEQYF
TRBJ2-7,.,TRBV7-9,17,CASSLVTGGAPSYEQYF
TRBJ2-7,.,TRBV29-1,16,CSVEGPSGRGGYEQYF
TRBJ2-3,.,TRBV6-5,15,CASRLAGQSTDTQYF
TRBJ2-7,.,TRBV18,14,CASSPFGPPYEQYF
TRBJ2-3,.,TRBV11-2,15,CASSSFGLDRDTQYF
TRBJ2-1,.,TRBV9,14,CASSVGTGVDEQFF